Below, 10 T cell receptor beta chains from the same sample are listed, as sequenced in a study of blood T cell repertoires in COVID-19. TCRdb's table, derived via immunoSEQ multiplex PCR, lists solely in-frame clones and lacks some. The sample has under 200,000 clones, roughly 86% seen once; the top ten hold around 1.6%. Sequences were obtained from peripheral blood. Receptor source: a man younger than 35 with active or convalescent COVID-19.

This clone came up once. The V and J genes are TRBV7-9 and TRBJ1-5; the D gene is possibly TRBD1 (5 bases). The CDR3 has 15 residues. The germline CDR1 and CDR2 sequences are SEHNR and FQNEAQ (reference sequence). Trimming took 5 bases from V and 10 from J, leaving 21 bases between them. The CDR3 region has the DNA TGTGCCAGCAGCGGAGGGGCCATCGGGGCATCTCCCCAGCATTTT. As protein: CASSGGAIGASPQHF.

The rearrangement links TRBV6-5 to TRBJ1-3; TRBD1 aligns across 8 bases. The CDR3 totals 15 residues. Germline assignment: CDR1 MNHEY and CDR2 SVGAGI. The trim removed 8 bases at V and 0 bases at J, leaving 6 bases unmatched. CDR3: CASRDRRYSGNTIYF. CDR3 DNA sequence: TGTGCCAGCCGGGACAGGCGATACTCTGGAAACACCATATATTTT.

CDR3 coding DNA: TGTGCCAGCAGTCCCGGGACTAGCGGGAGGTCCGGGGAGCTGTTTTTT. The encoded protein is CASSPGTSGRSGELFF. This sequence joins TRBV6-2 or TRBV6-3 and TRBJ2-2, with 15 nucleotides matching TRBD2. V lost 5 bases and J lost 6; bases outside the gene matches: 4. This CDR3 region has 16 residues. Germline V CDR1 and CDR2: MNHEY, SVGEGT.

This chain connects TRBV5-5 to TRBJ2-2; tentative D call: TRBD1 (5 bases). The V end was cut by 0 bases, the J end by 2 bases, with 11 bases between. The CDR3 consists of 16 residues. CDR1 is SGHKS, CDR2 YYEKEE, per germline (reference sequence). CDR3 sequence: CASSLEGSQNTGELFF. DNA of the CDR3: TGTGCCAGCAGCTTGGAGGGGTCCCAAAACACCGGGGAGCTGTTTTTT. Drawing the rest from reference TRBV5-5 and TRBJ2-2, the complete variable domain is DAGVTQSPTHLIKTRGQQVTLRCSPISGHKSVSWYQQVLGQGPQFIFQYYEKEERGRGNFPDRFSARQFPNYSSELNVNALLLGDSALYLCASSLEGSQNTGELFFGEGSRLTVL.

This chain uses TRBV5-4 with TRBJ2-1, with 13 positions matching TRBD2. With V trimmed by 4 bases and J by 5 bases, 3 bases remained unmatched. This CDR3 region has 15 residues. CDR1 is SGHNT, CDR2 YYREEE, per germline (reference sequence). CDR3 DNA sequence: TGTGCCAGCAGCGGGGGACTAGCGGGGAACAATGAGCAGTTCTTC. Translation: CASSGGLAGNNEQFF.

V gene TRBV7-2 combines with J gene TRBJ1-2; the D gene is possibly TRBD1 (6 bases). Germline V lookup: CDR1 SGHTA, CDR2 FQGNSA. The length of the CDR3 is 15 residues. V lost 1 base and J lost 4, with 13 bases in between. In DNA, the CDR3 is TGTGCCAGCAGCTTAGTTGGACAGTCGGCCTATGGCTACACCTTC. This gives the protein CASSLVGQSAYGYTF.

The chain combines TRBV28 with TRBJ1-5, with D possibly matching TRBD1 (6 bases). Per the germline V gene, CDR1 is MDHEN and CDR2 is SYDVKM. This CDR3 has 13 residues. V was cut by 3 bases and J by 12 bases, with 15 bases left in between. The CDR3 is CASSLGGQELQHF. The CDR3 bases are TGTGCCAGCAGTTTGGGGGGGCAGGAGCTCCAGCATTTT.

V usage is TRBV2 and J usage is TRBJ2-7, with TRBD1 identical over 7 bases. The CDR3 is 13 residues long. The germline gives CDR1 SNHLY, CDR2 FYNNEI. V lost 7 bases to trimming and J lost 1 base; unmatched junction nucleotides: 4. CDR3 protein: CASIWGQSYEQYF. Here the CDR3 DNA reads TGTGCCAGCATTTGGGGACAGTCCTACGAGCAGTACTTC.

The rearrangement joins TRBV12-3 or TRBV12-4 to TRBJ1-2; TRBD1 matches at 9 bases. V shed 6 bases, J shed 8 bases, and the junction held 7 bases outside the gene matches. The CDR3 is 13 amino acids. The CDR3, as DNA: TGTGCCAGCAGACTGACAGGGGGTTGGGGCTACACCTTC. The encoded protein is CASRLTGGWGYTF.

This clone showed up just a few times. The chain has TRBV7-3 and TRBJ2-1; 9 positions match TRBD2. The CDR3 sequence is 13 residues long. The germline V gene has CDR1 SGHTA and CDR2 FQGTGA. After removal of 2 bases from V and 7 bases from J, the junction contained 0 bases not matched to a gene. CDR3 sequence: CASSLLAGNEQFF. Written as DNA, the CDR3 is TGTGCCAGCAGCTTACTAGCGGGGAATGAGCAGTTCTTC.